Below, one T cell receptor beta chain is given with its context. This clone occurred a few times. Its antigen specificity is not known. Per-base qualities were not stored, and no clone one base away is much larger. These data come from a study of beta chain features in type 1 diabetes (dated by TCRdb to 2017 to 2018). Study-level background: Mean age, gender distribution, total cell number and subset yield were not different between patients and healthy donors. In the study, TCRB repertoires of sorted circulating CD4+ T cell subsets from recently diagnosed type 1 diabetes patients were compared with those of matched healthy donors. Across all samples, fewer than 130 million sorted cells were examined, and cell number per subset correlated strongly with RNA yield. Regulatory and stem cell-like memory subsets were obtained from only 8 patients and about eight healthy donors, while naive and central memory subsets were obtained from all 28 donors. What the research found in general, with its limitations: Because the HLA sub-analyses included only small numbers of individuals, any influence of HLA type on TCRB rearrangement was left unresolved. Type 1 diabetes patients showed a moderate but significant shortening of TCRB CDR3 length in all four CD4+ subsets. Because cDNA rather than genomic DNA was sequenced, highly expressing activated cells could have been over-represented, although no difference in activation and CD3 levels was found between groups. Naive, central memory and regulatory TCRB repertoires appeared to be more alike among patients than among healthy donors. At VDJ recombination sites, patients with type 1 diabetes made fewer insertions and deleted more nucleotides, a pattern implying thymic rearrangement abnormalities. PCR may preferentially amplify shorter templates, but because patient and control samples were amplified and corrected together, any resulting skew would affect both groups equally.

Each donor gave one peripheral blood draw, around 0.12 L on average, collected into heparinised tubes. Using a panel that included CD45RO, CCR7, CD25, CD127, CD95 and CD27, naive, central memory, regulatory and stem cell-like memory CD4+ T cells were sorted on a BD FACSAria II. All sorted populations exceeded 95% purity. PBMCs were separated immediately by Lymphoprep density gradient centrifugation and were stained directly, without being cultured. So that batch effects would be minimized, each experiment stained and sorted samples in pairs, pairing one healthy donor with one patient. All of the isolated RNA was reverse transcribed with the High Capacity cDNA Reverse Transcription Kit, so expressed TCRB transcripts were sequenced. Deep immunoSEQ sequencing was performed on naive, central memory and regulatory T cell samples, with an average of around 3.4 million total reads per sample. Sorted cells were lysed in RLT buffer, and RNA was extracted using DNase-treated RNeasy Micro or Mini kits according to cell number. To prevent cross-contamination, every cell subset was processed on its own, while patient and healthy donor samples were processed together. Using the immunoSEQ multiplex PCR, TCRB sequences were amplified from cDNA into 87-bp fragments spanning the CDR3 region. Amplicons were sequenced on the Illumina HiSeq platform. Per the authors' processing: Synthetic template baselines were used to correct PCR bias computationally, reads within Hamming distance 2 were collapsed together, and singletons that could not be merged were discarded. Reads were aligned against IMGT so that V, D and J genes, CDR3 length and insertions or deletions at six rearrangement sites could be assigned. Within each subset, clonotype counts were normalized to sorted cell number, after which true diversity and Gini coefficients were computed with the tcR R package. The overlap coefficient, calculated on TCRB nucleotide sequences, was used to measure repertoire sharing. Out-of-frame TCRB sequences from naive cells were analyzed to stand in for the pre-selection repertoire. TCRdb's version of the immuneACCESS table is confined to in-frame rearrangements and falls short of the full clone set. An unresolved V gene accounts for under half of the shortfall where checked; the remainder is of unknown origin. V and J calls plus clone size are reproduced from that table; the DNA served to infer D and trimming. The sample includes roughly 220,000 clones, with 16% observed a single time. The top ten hold approximately 0.086% of the sample.

Trimming takes 7 bases from V and 5 bases from J, and the germline ends sit 14 bases apart. From its cysteine to its phenylalanine, the CDR3 spans 14 amino acids. CDR3 DNA only is kept here, 42 bases in frame from base 1. CDR1 and CDR2 are read off the germline V gene as MDHEN and SYDVKM. Source material: naive CD4+ T cells from blood. Explained via the paper, the cell subset or site label denotes: true naive CD4+ T cells. The receptor chain draws on TRBV28 and TRBJ2-2, with the D gene uncertain. The origin of this receptor is a man aged 25-40 years with type 1 diabetes. CDR3 region: CASTQDVGTGELFF. At the DNA level, the sequence is TGTGCCAGCACCCAAGACGTGGGAACCGGGGAGCTGTTTTTT.